Listed here are 11 T cell receptor beta chains from one sample, sequenced in a study of blood T cell repertoires in COVID-19. This table comes from immunoSEQ multiplex PCR, and its TCRdb copy is limited to in-frame clones, with some not included. The sample consists of approximately 60,000 clones, around four fifths of them appearing once. Sequenced input: peripheral blood. These TCRs come from a human donor in a cohort sampled during active COVID-19.

The genes are TRBV19 and TRBJ2-5; possible D gene TRBD2, 8 bases. Trimming took 5 bases from V and 0 from J, leaving 16 bases between them. Germline V lookup: CDR1 LNHDA, CDR2 SQIVND (reference sequence). The CDR3 runs to 16 residues. CDR3 loop: CASSVIAGQYQETQYF. CDR3 nucleotide sequence: TGTGCCAGTAGTGTAATAGCGGGACAGTACCAAGAGACCCAGTACTTC. The complete variable domain, with remaining parts taken from reference TRBV19 and TRBJ2-5, reads DGGITQSPKYLFRKEGQNVTLSCEQNLNHDAMYWYRQDPGQGLRLIYYSQIVNDFQKGDIAEGYSVSREKKESFPLTVTSAQKNPTAFYLCASSVIAGQYQETQYFGPGTRLLVL.

The CDR3 DNA reads TGTGCCAGCTCCGCGGACTCCTATAATTCACCCCTCCACTTT. Translating it yields CASSADSYNSPLHF. The genes are TRBV27 and TRBJ1-6; D gene ambiguous. The CDR3 spans 14 residues. CDR1 is MNHEY, CDR2 SMNVEV, per germline (reference sequence). Trimming took off 8 bases at V and 0 bases at J, with 8 bases between the two ends.

V gene TRBV4-2 combines with J gene TRBJ2-1, with 8 bases lining up with TRBD2. V lost 1 base and J lost 9; bases outside the gene matches: 8. This CDR3 has 15 amino acids. CDR1 is LGHNA, CDR2 YNFKEQ, per germline. The CDR3 DNA sequence: TGTGCCAGCAGCCAAGCCCCTAGAGCGGGGGCTGAGCAGTTCTTC. This codes for CASSQAPRAGAEQFF.

The chain joins TRBV7-8 to TRBJ1-2; D may be TRBD1 (6 bases). The V gene lost 1 base and the J gene lost 8 bases, with 8 bases spanning the gap. This CDR3 comprises 12 residues. The germline V gene has CDR1 SGHVS and CDR2 FQNEAQ. The CDR3 DNA is TGTGCCAGCAGCTTAGACAGGGAGGGCTACACCTTC. This sequence encodes CASSLDREGYTF.

The V and J genes are TRBV2 and TRBJ2-4, with D perhaps TRBD2 (6 bases). The CDR3 runs to 16 residues. Germline-derived CDR1 and CDR2 are SNHLY and FYNNEI. Trimming shortened V by 6 bases and J by 0 bases, and 15 bases separated the two germline ends. The CDR3 DNA sequence: TGTGCCAGCAGGGAGGGGACGGCACTAGCCAAAAACATTCAGTACTTC. It codes for CASREGTALAKNIQYF.

This chain connects TRBV4-1 to TRBJ2-3; D not resolved. V was shortened by 0 bases and J by 4 bases, with 5 bases between the two germline ends. The CDR3 length is 13 residues. The V gene's germline CDR1 is MGHRA and CDR2 YSYEKL. CDR3: CASSQESADTQYF. The CDR3 DNA reads as TGCGCCAGCAGCCAAGAGTCCGCAGATACGCAGTATTTT.

The chain recombines TRBV25-1 with TRBJ2-5, with D perhaps TRBD2 (5 bases). Trimming pared 0 bases from V and 4 bases from J, leaving 9 bases between. Germline V gene sequence: CDR1 MGHDK, CDR2 SYGVNS. The CDR3 length is 14 residues. The CDR3 DNA follows: TGTGCCAGCAGTGAATACACTAGTACAGAGACCCAGTACTTC. Translation gives CASSEYTSTETQYF.

This clone was observed a handful of times. This chain uses TRBV29-1 with TRBJ1-1; D possibly corresponds to TRBD1 (5 bases). CDR1 is SQVTM and CDR2 is ANQGSEA in the germline V gene. Between the trimmed V and J ends, which lost 7 bases and 0 bases, there was a span of 18 bases. This CDR3 contains 15 residues. The CDR3 is CSAGAGWGMNTEAFF. In DNA form, the CDR3 reads TGCAGCGCTGGGGCGGGGTGGGGGATGAACACTGAAGCTTTCTTT.

This chain connects TRBV4-1 to TRBJ2-1, with TRBD2 matching over 15 bases. This CDR3 is 16 amino acids long. In germline, CDR1 is MGHRA, CDR2 YSYEKL. The junction had 9 bases not matched to a gene; V was cut back by 0 bases and J by 15 bases. Here the CDR3 DNA reads TGCGCCAGCAGCCAAGATCAGGGACTAGCGGGAGGAGGGCCGTTCTTC. Its protein is CASSQDQGLAGGGPFF.

The rearrangement joins TRBV5-1 to TRBJ2-1; maybe TRBD2 (6 bases). V dropped 2 bases and J dropped 5 bases, with 11 bases sitting between them. The CDR3 totals 14 residues. Germline values: CDR1 SGHRS, CDR2 YFSETQ. CDR3 nucleotides: TGCGCCAGCAGCTTCAACGGGGAGGACAATGAGCAGTTCTTC. Translated: CASSFNGEDNEQFF.

The chain carries TRBV30 and TRBJ1-2, with D hard to call. Germline V gene lookup returns CDR1 GTSNPN and CDR2 SVGIG (reference sequence). The V end was cut by 3 bases, the J end by 8 bases, with 16 bases between. This CDR3 contains 13 residues. The DNA of the CDR3 is TGTGCCTGGAGGATCGCGGCTTCGAGCGGCTACACCTTC. Its translation: CAWRIAASSGYTF. The whole variable domain, filled in from reference TRBV30 and TRBJ1-2, reads SQTIHQWPATLVQPVGSPLSLECTVEGTSNPNLYWYRQAAGRGLQLLFYSVGIGQISSEVPQNLSASRPQDRQFILSSKKLLLSDSGFYLCAWRIAASSGYTFGSGTRLTVV.